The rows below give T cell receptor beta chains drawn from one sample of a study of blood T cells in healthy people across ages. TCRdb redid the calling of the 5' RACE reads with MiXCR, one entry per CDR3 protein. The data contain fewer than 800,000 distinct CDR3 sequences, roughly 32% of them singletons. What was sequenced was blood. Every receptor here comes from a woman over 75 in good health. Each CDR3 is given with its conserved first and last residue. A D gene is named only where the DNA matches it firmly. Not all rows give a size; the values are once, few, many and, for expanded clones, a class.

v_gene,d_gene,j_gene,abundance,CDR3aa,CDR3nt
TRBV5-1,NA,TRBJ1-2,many,CASSHEGYGYTF,TGCGCCAGCAGCCATGAGGGATATGGCTACACCTTC
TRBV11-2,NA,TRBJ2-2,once,CASSPSGRNTGELFF,TGTGCCAGCAGCCCCTCCGGCAGGAACACCGGGGAGCTGTTTTTT
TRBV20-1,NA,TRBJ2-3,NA,CSASLAHDTQYF,TGCAGTGCTAGTCTAGCGCACGATACGCAGTATTTT
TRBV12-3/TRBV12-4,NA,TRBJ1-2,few,CASSLWAEYGYTF,TGTGCCAGCAGTTTATGGGCAGAATATGGCTACACCTTC
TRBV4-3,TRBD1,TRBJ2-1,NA,CASSQSPGQNNEQFF,TGCGCCAGCAGCCAATCTCCGGGACAGAACAATGAGCAGTTCTTC
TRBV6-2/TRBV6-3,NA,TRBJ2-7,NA,CASRTRPDEQYF,TGCGCCAGCAGAACTAGGCCGGATGAGCAGTACTTC
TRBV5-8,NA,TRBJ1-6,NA,CASSLEVSGSPLHF,TGTGCCAGCAGCTTGGAGGTCAGTGGATCACCCCTCCACTTT
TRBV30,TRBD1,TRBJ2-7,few,CAWDPGPGTGGSYEQYF,TGTGCCTGGGATCCCGGACCCGGGACAGGGGGTTCCTACGAGCAGTACTTC
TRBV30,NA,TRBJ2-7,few,CAWRRDTDYEQYF,TGTGCCTGGAGAAGGGACACAGACTACGAGCAGTACTTC
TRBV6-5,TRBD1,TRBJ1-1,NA,CASSYHGTGLNTEAFF,TGTGCCAGCAGTTACCATGGGACAGGGCTGAACACTGAAGCTTTCTTT
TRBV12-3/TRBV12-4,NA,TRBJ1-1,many,CASSLPRFGTEAFF,TGTGCCAGCAGTTTACCCAGGTTTGGCACTGAAGCTTTCTTT
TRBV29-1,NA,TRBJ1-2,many,CSVGGRAHNYGYTF,TGCAGCGTTGGGGGCAGGGCCCACAACTATGGCTACACCTTC
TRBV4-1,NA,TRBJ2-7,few,CASSQDFGLLYEQYF,TGCGCCAGCAGCCAAGATTTCGGACTATTGTACGAGCAGTACTTC
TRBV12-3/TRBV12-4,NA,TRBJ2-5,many,CASSLLLKETQYF,TGTGCCAGCAGTTTACTACTAAAAGAGACCCAGTACTTC
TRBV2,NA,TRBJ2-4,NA,CASSEDGVAKNIQYF,TGTGCCAGCAGTGAAGACGGGGTTGCCAAAAACATTCAGTACTTC
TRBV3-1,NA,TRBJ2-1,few,CVSSQVQGRGEQFF,TGTGTCAGCAGCCAGGTTCAGGGAAGAGGTGAGCAGTTCTTC
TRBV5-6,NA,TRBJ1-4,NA,CASSSLTQTNEKRFF,TGTGCCAGCAGCTCGCTCACACAGACTAATGAAAAACGGTTTTTT
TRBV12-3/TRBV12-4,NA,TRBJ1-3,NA,CASSLQVRSSGNTIYF,TGTGCCAGCAGTTTGCAGGTCCGGAGCTCTGGAAACACCATATATTTT
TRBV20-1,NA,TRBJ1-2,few,CRARGGGYGYTF,TGCAGGGCTAGAGGGGGGGGGTATGGCTACACCTTC
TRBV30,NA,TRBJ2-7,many,CAWSPGSNEQYF,TGTGCCTGGAGCCCAGGGAGCAACGAGCAGTACTTC